This entry lists 12 T cell receptor beta chains sequenced from one sample in a study of blood T cell repertoires in COVID-19. Method: immunoSEQ multiplex PCR; TCRdb's copy keeps in-frame clones and lacks some. Altogether a few hundred thousand clones are present, 91% being singletons, with the ten largest covering 0.95% to 1.5%. Material for sequencing was PBMCs or T cells enriched from blood (not recorded which). The receptors derive from a human donor in a cohort exposed to, infected with or recovered from COVID-19 (not recorded which). The donor label of this sample is uncertain.

The chain uses TRBV29-1 and TRBJ1-2; 7 nucleotides agree with TRBD1. Looked up from germline, CDR1 is SQVTM and CDR2 is ANQGSEA. There are 13 residues in the CDR3. The ends lost 5 bases at V and 4 bases at J; junction bases unmatched: 7. The DNA for the CDR3 is TGCAGCGTTCGACAGGGCGATAGCTATGGCTACACCTTC. Its translation is CSVRQGDSYGYTF.

The chain combines TRBV11-2 with TRBJ1-2, with 8 bases fitting TRBD1. J gave up 6 bases and V 6 bases, and 15 bases lay outside the gene matches. Germline V gives CDR1 SGHAT, CDR2 FQNNGV. CDR3 size: 16 residues. CDR3 DNA sequence: TGTGCCAGCAGATCGGGCAGGGGGCCTATCGTTAATGGCTACACCTTC. Protein: CASRSGRGPIVNGYTF. The entire variable domain, with the rest obtained from reference TRBV11-2 and TRBJ1-2, is as follows: EAGVAQSPRYKIIEKRQSVAFWCNPISGHATLYWYQQILGQGPKLLIQFQNNGVVDDSQLPKDRFSAERLKGVDSTLKIQPAKLEDSAVYLCASRSGRGPIVNGYTFGSGTRLTVV.

The rearrangement links TRBV6-2 or TRBV6-3 to TRBJ2-3, with TRBD2 identical over 11 bases. The CDR3 is made up of 18 amino acids. Trimming removed 6 bases from V and 11 bases from J; junction bases left unmatched: 22. Germline V gives CDR1 MNHEY, CDR2 SVGEGT. The CDR3 DNA reads TGTGCCAGCAGCCAATCGCGGGCTAGCGGGGGGCTCTACAGGGGGCAGTATTTT. Protein sequence: CASSQSRASGGLYRGQYF.

The rearrangement uses TRBV7-2 and TRBJ1-1; 9 nucleotides line up with TRBD1. CDR3 length equals 16 residues. Germline values: CDR1 SGHTA, CDR2 FQGNSA. The V and J ends lost 5 bases and 3 bases, in that order; junction bases with no gene match: 10. CDR3 sequence reads: CASSPRGTGFYTEAFF. CDR3 nucleotides: TGTGCCAGCAGCCCCAGGGGGACAGGGTTTTACACTGAAGCTTTCTTT.

The rearrangement links TRBV6-6 to TRBJ2-7; D may be TRBD1 (5 bases). The CDR3 consists of 14 residues. The germline V and J ends were trimmed by 0 bases and 3 bases, with 9 bases remaining between them. Germline V CDR1 and CDR2: MNHNY, SVGAGI (reference sequence). DNA of the CDR3: TGTGCCAGCAGTTACTCGGGGCAGGACTACGAGCAGTACTTC. Protein product: CASSYSGQDYEQYF.

The chain joins TRBV29-1 to TRBJ1-1; perhaps TRBD1 as D (6 bases). The CDR3 contains 12 residues. Germline V gene sequence: CDR1 SQVTM, CDR2 ANQGSEA. V lost 4 bases, J lost 4 bases, and 10 bases lay in between. For the CDR3, the DNA is TGCAGCGTTGTACAGGGTAGCACTGAAGCTTTCTTT. Amino acids: CSVVQGSTEAFF.

The V gene is TRBV5-8, the J gene TRBJ1-2; 12 nucleotides align to TRBD1. The length of the CDR3 is 17 residues. The germline CDR1 and CDR2 sequences are SGHTS and YDEGEE. V was clipped by 4 bases and J by 6 bases; unmatched bases: 13. The CDR3 DNA is TGTGCCAGCAGCGCCGGGACAGGGGGCGCCGGGGAAGATGGCTACACCTTC. Its protein is CASSAGTGGAGEDGYTF. The full variable domain, rest sourced from reference TRBV5-8 and TRBJ1-2, is EAGVTQSPTHLIKTRGQQATLRCSPISGHTSVYWYQQALGLGLQFLLWYDEGEERNRGNFPPRFSGRQFPNYSSELNVNALELEDSALYLCASSAGTGGAGEDGYTFGSGTRLTVV.

The rearrangement uses TRBV4-1 and TRBJ1-1; weak D call: TRBD1 (6 bases). The V gene's germline CDR1 is MGHRA and CDR2 YSYEKL. V was clipped by 1 base and J by 7 bases, with 16 bases between them. The CDR3 loop spans 15 amino acids. As DNA, the CDR3 is TGCGCCAGCAGCCAAGCCGATGGGGGGGGCCTTGAAGCTTTCTTT. Translation: CASSQADGGGLEAFF.

This sequence joins TRBV4-2 and TRBJ2-7, with 7 bases lining up with TRBD2. Germline V lookup: CDR1 LGHNA, CDR2 YNFKEQ. The CDR3 covers 15 residues. The V and J ends lost 5 bases and 3 bases, in that order; junction bases with no gene match: 10. DNA of the CDR3: TGTGCCAGCAGCGGGGAGGAAGCGGGAATCTACGAGCAGTACTTC. As protein: CASSGEEAGIYEQYF.

CDR3 bases: TGTGCCTGGGGAGGGAGCGAATTGGCCACAGATACGCAGTATTTT. This sequence encodes CAWGGSELATDTQYF. The chain has TRBV30 and TRBJ2-3, with a possible D match to TRBD2 (6 bases). The V end lost 5 bases, the J end lost 2 bases, and 17 bases lay between the germline ends. Germline CDR1 is GTSNPN and CDR2 is SVGIG (reference sequence). The CDR3 is 15 residues long.

The chain links TRBV4-2 to TRBJ2-5; TRBD2 might be the D (6 bases). Between the trimmed V and J ends, which lost 0 bases and 5 bases, there was a span of 16 bases. The CDR3 runs 16 residues. Looked up from germline, CDR1 is LGHNA and CDR2 is YNFKEQ. DNA for the CDR3: TGTGCCAGCAGCCAAGATAATTCGGGGGTGGGGGAGACCCAGTACTTC. Protein sequence: CASSQDNSGVGETQYF.

The genes are TRBV25-1 and TRBJ2-2, with a weak D call TRBD1 (5 bases). The V and J ends lost 4 bases and 4 bases respectively, with 13 bases between them. Per the germline V gene, CDR1 is MGHDK and CDR2 is SYGVNS. This CDR3 has 15 residues. Here the CDR3 DNA reads TGTGCCAGCAGTGGGGGCCCCACGACCACCGGGGAGCTGTTTTTT. Encoded protein: CASSGGPTTTGELFF.